This paragraph reports one TCR beta chain. Its specificity is not known. The source of the sample is a study of cytomegalovirus exposure and HLA in healthy donors. Study-level background: Among the roughly 430 genotyped donors, around 85% were placed in the Caucasian-associated ancestry cluster.

Findings and limits, study-wide: Researchers counted some 150 TCR beta chains as cytomegalovirus-associated. Most of the CMV-associated TCR beta chains (in a later analysis) appeared to be HLA-restricted.

The PCR ran on 60 Vbeta and 13 Jbeta primers. Sequencing was performed with immunoSEQ multiplex PCR; in TCRdb, only in-frame clones are kept and a portion is missing. The repertoire consists of about 200,000 clones, with around 75% occurring once and the leading ten covering 1.5% to 2%. The TCR originated in a woman aged 25-40 years in good health and CMV-seronegative. Sequenced sample: PBMCs.

CDR3: CASSPGTGGNTIYF. The CDR3, as DNA: TGCGCCAGCAGCCCCGGGACAGGGGGCAACACCATATATTTT. This chain uses TRBV4-1 with TRBJ1-3; the match to TRBD1 covers 12 bases. The CDR3 is made up of 14 amino acids. J gave up 7 bases and V 4 bases, and 2 bases lay outside the gene matches. Germline loops: CDR1 MGHRA, CDR2 YSYEKL.